This T cell receptor (beta chain) stems from a study of beta chain features in type 1 diabetes. CDR1 is LGHNA and CDR2 is YNFKEQ in the germline V gene. Trimming removed 1 base from V and 6 bases from J; junction bases left unmatched: 15. The CDR3 covers 19 residues. On average, the one heparinised blood draw given by each donor was around 120 mL. Sorting based on CD45RO/CCR7/CD25/CD127/CD95/CD27 separated CD4+ naive, central memory, regulatory and stem cell-like memory cells. The isolated RNA, all of it, was reverse transcribed, so expressed TCRB transcripts were what got sequenced. The table came from immunoSEQ multiplex PCR; TCRdb's copy has only in-frame clones and leaves some out. The table shows approximately 380,000 clones, with about 16% occurring only once.

The rearrangement uses TRBV4-2 and TRBJ2-1; 10 bases match TRBD2. This sequence originates from a woman younger than 30 in good health. The sample consisted of naive CD4+ T cells from blood. The CDR3 loop reads CASSQGLELAGHLGNEQFF. The CDR3 DNA is TGTGCCAGCAGCCAAGGGCTCGAACTAGCGGGACATTTGGGCAATGAGCAGTTCTTC.